The 18 T cell receptor beta chains below were found in one sample sequenced in a study of T cell clones after liver transplantation. Produced via immunoSEQ multiplex PCR; TCRdb's table is partial and in-frame only. The sample holds tens of thousands of clones, around four fifths seen once. The sample in question was CD4+ T cells from blood, obtained around 42 months after liver transplant. The receptors were sampled from a human patient who received a liver transplant. Some of these T cells may belong to the graft donor.

The chain recombines TRBV29-1 with TRBJ2-1; TRBD2 aligns across 8 bases. Germline values: CDR1 SQVTM, CDR2 ANQGSEA. The CDR3 is made up of 15 amino acids. CDR3 loop: CSCSGTRGSYNEQFF. CDR3 in DNA: TGCAGTTGTAGCGGGACCCGGGGCTCCTACAATGAGCAGTTCTTC.

V gene TRBV9 combines with J gene TRBJ2-1; 8 positions match TRBD2. There are 15 residues in the CDR3. Losses at the gene ends were 0 bases for V and 4 bases for J; bases not matched to a gene: 3. CDR1 is SGDLS, CDR2 YYNGEE, per germline. DNA of the CDR3: TGTGCCAGCAGCGTAGTTAGCGGGGATTACAATGAGCAGTTCTTC. It specifies CASSVVSGDYNEQFF.

The rearrangement links TRBV6-1 to TRBJ1-1, with TRBD1 as a possible D gene (6 bases). V lost 8 bases and J 7 bases, leaving 17 bases between the germline ends. Germline V gene sequence: CDR1 MNHNS, CDR2 SASEGT. The CDR3 extends over 13 amino acids. The CDR3, as DNA: TGTGCCAGCGACAGGCGGACAGCCATTGAAGCTTTCTTT. This gives the protein CASDRRTAIEAFF.

This chain connects TRBV19 to TRBJ2-2; D remains ambiguous. V was pared by 7 bases and J by 6 bases, with 21 bases between. There are 16 residues in the CDR3. Germline values: CDR1 LNHDA, CDR2 SQIVND (reference sequence). CDR3 sequence (DNA): TGTGCCAGTACCCTAGGGCCCCACGGTGGGTCCGGGGAGCTGTTTTTT. It translates to CASTLGPHGGSGELFF.

The chain employs TRBV28 and TRBJ1-2, with no clear D. The ends were cut back, 6 bases at V and 4 bases at J, with 15 bases in the middle. Germline loops: CDR1 MDHEN, CDR2 SYDVKM. There are 14 residues in the CDR3. The CDR3 loop is CASSPYRLVYGYTF. CDR3 DNA: TGTGCCAGCAGCCCTTATCGGTTAGTCTATGGCTACACCTTC.

V usage is TRBV5-1 and J usage is TRBJ2-3; D is perhaps TRBD2 (6 bases). This CDR3 region has 15 residues. Trimming took 2 bases from V and 1 from J, leaving 11 bases between them. From germline, CDR1 is SGHRS and CDR2 YFSETQ. The CDR3 sequence: CASSLVIAGTDTQYF. CDR3 nucleotides: TGCGCCAGCAGCTTAGTAATAGCGGGCACAGATACGCAGTATTTT.

This chain uses TRBV7-9 with TRBJ2-7, with 10 bases fitting TRBD2. Trimming cost V 0 bases and J 6 bases; bases outside gene matches: 8. The germline CDR1 and CDR2 sequences are SEHNR and FQNEAQ (reference sequence). The CDR3 has 16 amino acids. The CDR3 is CASSLARLAGVREQYF. CDR3 nucleotide sequence: TGTGCCAGCAGCTTAGCGAGGCTAGCGGGAGTTCGCGAGCAGTACTTC.

The chain combines TRBV7-3 with TRBJ2-3; 7 bases match TRBD1. The CDR3 is 14 amino acids. V shed 3 bases and J 2 bases; nucleotides not matched to a gene: 2. Germline values: CDR1 SGHTA, CDR2 FQGTGA. CDR3 DNA sequence: TGTGCCAGCAGCTTGGGACAGCCCACAGATACGCAGTATTTT. This sequence encodes CASSLGQPTDTQYF.

In DNA form, the CDR3 reads TGTGCCAGCAGCTTTACTAGCGGGAGTTCGGGTGAGCAGTTCTTC. Encoded protein: CASSFTSGSSGEQFF. This rearrangement joins TRBV11-2 to TRBJ2-1; TRBD2 matches at 11 bases. The V gene end was trimmed by 3 bases and the J gene end by 9 bases; junction bases not matched to a gene: 7. Germline V gene lookup returns CDR1 SGHAT and CDR2 FQNNGV. The CDR3 spans 15 residues.

The V call is TRBV2, the J call TRBJ1-4; D may be TRBD1 (6 bases). Germline V gives CDR1 SNHLY, CDR2 FYNNEI. The CDR3 runs 14 residues. Trimming removed 6 bases at V and 4 bases at J, with 12 bases between. Here the CDR3 DNA reads TGTGCCAGCAGCACAGGGTGGGGTAATGAAAAACTGTTTTTT. As protein: CASSTGWGNEKLFF.

This clone appeared once. The chain couples TRBV7-9 to TRBJ2-1, with D perhaps matching TRBD2 (6 bases). The V gene's germline CDR1 is SEHNR and CDR2 FQNEAQ (reference sequence). CDR3 size: 14 residues. The germline V and J ends were trimmed by 5 bases and 5 bases, with 13 bases remaining between them. The CDR3 coding sequence is TGTGCCAGCAGCCCGAGGACTACCAACAATGAGCAGTTCTTC. The encoded protein is CASSPRTTNNEQFF.

The chain is built from TRBV4-3 and TRBJ2-7; TRBD1 matches at 8 bases. Germline CDR1 and CDR2: LGHNA and YSLEER. This CDR3 is 14 amino acids long. V shed 4 bases, J shed 7 bases, and the junction held 9 bases outside the gene matches. The CDR3 loop is CASSPGQVLGEQYF. In DNA, the CDR3 is TGCGCCAGCAGCCCGGGACAGGTATTGGGTGAGCAGTACTTC.

This clone was found once. The rearrangement uses TRBV7-6 and TRBJ2-1, with no clear D. CDR1 is SGHVS and CDR2 is FNYEAQ in the germline V gene. Trimming took off 4 bases at V and 4 bases at J, with 17 bases between the two ends. The CDR3 spans 16 residues. In DNA form, the CDR3 reads TGTGCCAGCAGCTCTCCGCCGACCTCCCGATACAATGAGCAGTTCTTC. Its translation is CASSSPPTSRYNEQFF.

The chain combines TRBV6-6 with TRBJ2-2; unclear D gene. Germline CDR1 and CDR2: MNHNY and SVGAGI (reference sequence). The CDR3 length is 13 residues. The V end lost 7 bases, the J end lost 5 bases, and 11 bases lay between the germline ends. CDR3 in amino acids: CASNPPPTGELFF. The CDR3 DNA is TGTGCCAGCAACCCGCCCCCGACCGGGGAGCTGTTTTTT.

The chain links TRBV7-2 to TRBJ2-6; D is ambiguous. The CDR3 sequence is 15 residues long. The V end was cut by 1 base, the J end by 0 bases, with 4 bases between. The germline gives CDR1 SGHTA, CDR2 FQGNSA. The CDR3 sequence is CASSLGASGANVLTF. Here the CDR3 DNA reads TGTGCCAGCAGCTTAGGGGCCTCTGGGGCCAACGTCCTGACTTTC.

This rearrangement joins TRBV6-5 to TRBJ1-2; D is unresolved. The ends were cut back, 4 bases at V and 7 bases at J, with 19 bases in the middle. This CDR3 is 15 amino acids long. Germline assignment: CDR1 MNHEY and CDR2 SVGAGI. CDR3 residues: CASSFNDVRLGGYTF. DNA for the CDR3: TGTGCCAGCAGTTTCAACGACGTACGTCTAGGTGGCTACACCTTC.

The chain joins TRBV6-4 to TRBJ2-1, with D perhaps TRBD1 (5 bases). This CDR3 contains 14 residues. Trimming took off 3 bases at V and 3 bases at J, with 9 bases between the two ends. Germline V gene sequence: CDR1 MRHNA, CDR2 SNTAGT. CDR3 bases: TGTGCCAGCAGTGAGACAGCGCTCTACAATGAGCAGTTCTTC. This codes for CASSETALYNEQFF.

This chain connects TRBV30 to TRBJ2-7; D possibly uses TRBD1 or TRBD2 (5 bases each). Trimming removed 7 bases from V and 2 bases from J, with 18 bases in between. The CDR3 extends over 14 amino acids. CDR1 and CDR2 from the germline V gene are GTSNPN and SVGIG (reference sequence). CDR3 DNA sequence: TGTGCCTTCGGATCCGGGACGGATCCCTACGAGCAGTACTTC. This encodes CAFGSGTDPYEQYF.